Detailed here is one TCR beta chain. The CDR3 spans 15 residues. V was pared by 10 bases and J by 6 bases, with 25 bases between. Germline CDR1 ENHRY, CDR2 SYGVKD. These data originate in a study of Graves' ophthalmopathy and Graves' hyperthyroidism. Scientists amplified the TCR beta CDR3 regions from RNA transcripts. First-round RT-PCR relied on HTBI primers, and a second-round multiplex PCR came next. TCRdb reanalysed the multiplex PCR reads using MiXCR and keeps one entry per CDR3 protein. The data hold approximately 700,000 distinct CDR3 sequences, with 40% observed a single time. Source material: peripheral blood. V is TRBV10-3 and J is TRBJ2-7, with a weak D call TRBD1 (5 bases). The sequence derives from an adult man with Graves' ophthalmopathy. CDR3 in amino acids: CASRDLRVVGSEQYF. CDR3 in DNA: TGTGCCAGCAGGGATCTCAGGGTTGTGGGATCCGAGCAGTACTTC.